Reported below is one TCR beta chain. Sequencing was performed with immunoSEQ multiplex PCR; in TCRdb, only in-frame clones are kept and a portion is missing. There are 90,000 to 130,000 clones in the sample; over 80% occur only once, and 0.7% to 0.85% lies in the top ten. The data originate from a study of blood T cell repertoires in COVID-19. This CDR3 region has 17 residues. CDR1 is MNHNY and CDR2 is SVGAGI in the germline V gene (reference sequence). Trimming took 5 bases from V and 2 from J; bases not matched to a gene: 12. The chain combines TRBV6-6 with TRBJ1-5; 7 nucleotides line up with TRBD1. The TCR was taken from a woman aged 70-85 years with acute or convalescent COVID-19. Sample: peripheral blood. CDR3 nucleotide sequence: TGTGCCAGCAGTCCCCTTGATAGGGACAGCCGCAATCAGCCCCAGCATTTT. It yields the protein CASSPLDRDSRNQPQHF.